This paragraph covers one TCR beta chain sequence. There are 17 residues in the CDR3. V lost 5 bases, J lost 0 bases, and 17 bases lay in between. Per the germline V gene, CDR1 is MNHEY and CDR2 is SMNVEV (reference sequence). The data are from a study of control samples from healthy donors and cancer patients. Libraries were prepared by immunoSEQ multiplex PCR; TCRdb keeps only in-frame clonotypes and omits some of them. The table shows roughly 170,000 clones, with approximately 86% occurring only once. The TCR comes from a woman aged 25 to 45 in good health. This rearrangement joins TRBV27 to TRBJ2-4; no firm D call. Sample: blood. CDR3 amino acids: CASSPNIQTLAKNIQYF. In DNA, the CDR3 is TGTGCCAGCAGTCCAAACATTCAAACCCTAGCCAAAAACATTCAGTACTTC.